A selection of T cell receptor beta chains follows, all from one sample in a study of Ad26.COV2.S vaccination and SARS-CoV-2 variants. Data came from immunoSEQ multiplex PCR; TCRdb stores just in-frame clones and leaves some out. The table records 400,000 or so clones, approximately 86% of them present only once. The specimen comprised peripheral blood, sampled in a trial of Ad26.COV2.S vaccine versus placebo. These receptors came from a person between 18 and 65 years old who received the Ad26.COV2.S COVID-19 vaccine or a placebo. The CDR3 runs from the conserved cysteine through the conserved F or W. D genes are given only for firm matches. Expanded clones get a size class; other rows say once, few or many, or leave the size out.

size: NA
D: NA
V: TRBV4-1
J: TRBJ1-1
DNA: TGCGCCAGCAGCCTCCTTACCACCGAAGGGACTGAAGCTTTCTTT
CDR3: CASSLLTTEGTEAFF

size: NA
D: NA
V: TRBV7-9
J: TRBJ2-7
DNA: TGTGCCAGCAGCCCGAAGGAGGGTGGGTGGTACGAGCAGTACTTC
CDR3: CASSPKEGGWYEQYF

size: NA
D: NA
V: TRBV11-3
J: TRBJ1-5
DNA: TGTGCCAGCAGCTTAACCGGGCCGTCGGAGGGACATAGCAATCAGCCCCAGCATTTT
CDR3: CASSLTGPSEGHSNQPQHF

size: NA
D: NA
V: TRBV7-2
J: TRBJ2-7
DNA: TGTGCCAGCAGCATAGGCGGGACAGCAGACTACGAGCAGTACTTC
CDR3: CASSIGGTADYEQYF

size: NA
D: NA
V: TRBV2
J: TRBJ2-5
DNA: TGTGCCAGCTTCCGGGACGGCCAAGAGACCCAGTACTTC
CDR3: CASFRDGQETQYF

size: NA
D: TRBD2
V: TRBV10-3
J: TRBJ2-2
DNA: TGTGCCATCAGTGAACCTAGCGGGGGAAACACCGGGGAGCTGTTTTTT
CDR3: CAISEPSGGNTGELFF

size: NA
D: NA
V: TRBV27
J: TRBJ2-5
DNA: TGTGCCAGCAGTTTATATCCGGGTGGGGAGACCCAGTACTTC
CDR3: CASSLYPGGETQYF

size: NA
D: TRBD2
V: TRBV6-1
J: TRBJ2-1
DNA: TGTGCCAGCAGATCTAGCGGGGGGTTCGATGAGCAGTTCTTC
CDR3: CASRSSGGFDEQFF

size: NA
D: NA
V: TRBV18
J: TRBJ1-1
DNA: TGTGCCAGCTCAAGGGGCTGGAACACTGAAGCTTTCTTT
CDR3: CASSRGWNTEAFF

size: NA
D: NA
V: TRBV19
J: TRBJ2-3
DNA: TGTGCCAGTAATCAGGTGGGGGGTAGCACAGATACGCAGTATTTT
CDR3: CASNQVGGSTDTQYF

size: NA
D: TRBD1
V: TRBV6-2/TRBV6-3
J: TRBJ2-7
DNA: TGTGCCAGCAGCAGACAGGGTGGATTCTACGAGCAGTACTTC
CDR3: CASSRQGGFYEQYF

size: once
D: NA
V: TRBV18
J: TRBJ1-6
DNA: TGTGCCAGCGCCCCGGCGGGGGGCTCCTATAATTCACCCCTCCACTTT
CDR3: CASAPAGGSYNSPLHF

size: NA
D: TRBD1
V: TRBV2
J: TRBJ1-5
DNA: TGTGCCAGCAGCGCCGACAGGGCGGGTCAGCCCCAGCATTTT
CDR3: CASSADRAGQPQHF

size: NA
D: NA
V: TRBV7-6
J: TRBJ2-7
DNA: TGTGCCAGCAGCCTTGTGCCGGGGGACGAGCAGTACTTC
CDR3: CASSLVPGDEQYF

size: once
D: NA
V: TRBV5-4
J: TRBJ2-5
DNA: TGTGCCAGCAGCTTGGACCCAGGGGGGGAGACCCAGTACTTC
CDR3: CASSLDPGGETQYF

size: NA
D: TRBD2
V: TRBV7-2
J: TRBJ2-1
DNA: TGTGCCAGCAGCCCGCTCAGCGGGGGTTGGGATGAGCAGTTCTTC
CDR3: CASSPLSGGWDEQFF

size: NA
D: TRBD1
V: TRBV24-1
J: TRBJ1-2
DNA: TGTGCCACCAGTGATTTAAGGGACAGGGGTGGCTACACCTTC
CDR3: CATSDLRDRGGYTF

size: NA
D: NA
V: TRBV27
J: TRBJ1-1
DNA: TGTGCCAGCAGTTTGGGGACACAGAACACTGAAGCTTTCTTT
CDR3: CASSLGTQNTEAFF

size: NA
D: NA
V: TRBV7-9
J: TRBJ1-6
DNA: TGTGCCAGCAGCTCGCACGCGGGCGGTTCACCCCTCCACTTT
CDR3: CASSSHAGGSPLHF

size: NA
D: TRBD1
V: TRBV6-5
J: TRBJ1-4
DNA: TGTGCCAGCAGTCTCAACAGGGGGACTAATGAAAAACTGTTTTTT
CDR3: CASSLNRGTNEKLFF